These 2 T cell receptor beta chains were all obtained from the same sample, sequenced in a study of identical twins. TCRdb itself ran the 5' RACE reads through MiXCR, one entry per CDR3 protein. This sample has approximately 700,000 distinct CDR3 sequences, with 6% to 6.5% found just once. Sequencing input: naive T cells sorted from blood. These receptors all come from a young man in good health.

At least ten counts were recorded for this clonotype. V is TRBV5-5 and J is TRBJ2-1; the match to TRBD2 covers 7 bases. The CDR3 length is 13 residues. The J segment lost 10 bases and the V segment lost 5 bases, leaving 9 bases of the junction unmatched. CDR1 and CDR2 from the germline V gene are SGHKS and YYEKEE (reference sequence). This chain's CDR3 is CASSFLGEGEQFF. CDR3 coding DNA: TGTGCCAGCAGTTTCCTCGGGGAGGGGGAGCAGTTCTTC.

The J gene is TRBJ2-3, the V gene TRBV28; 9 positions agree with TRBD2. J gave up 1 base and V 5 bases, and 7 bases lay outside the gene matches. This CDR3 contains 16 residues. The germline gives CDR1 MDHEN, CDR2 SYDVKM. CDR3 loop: CASSVLTSGRTDTQYF. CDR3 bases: TGTGCCAGCAGTGTTCTGACTAGCGGACGCACAGATACGCAGTATTTT.